What follows are 21 T cell receptor beta chains derived from one specimen sequenced in a study of CD8 T cells in Susac syndrome. An amount of RNA that ranged from 0.5 to 1 ug was reverse transcribed with random hexamers. MiXCR was run by TCRdb on the immunoSEQ multiplex PCR reads, yielding one entry per CDR3 protein. The sample shows over 150,000 distinct CDR3 sequences, 93% of them seen only once. The sequenced sample was CD4+ T cells from PBMCs. These receptor sequences come from a human donor with multiple sclerosis.

The gene calls are TRBV6-5 and TRBJ2-5, with no clear D. Per the germline V gene, CDR1 is MNHEY and CDR2 is SVGAGI. The CDR3 loop spans 17 amino acids. Trimming shortened V by 0 bases and J by 5 bases, and 19 bases separated the two germline ends. CDR3 residues: CASSYSSGFESGETQYF. For the CDR3, the DNA is TGTGCCAGCAGTTACTCTAGTGGCTTCGAAAGTGGGGAGACCCAGTACTTC.

The chain's CDR3 is CACQPSWSDTDTQYF. The CDR3 nucleotides are TGTGCCTGCCAGCCGTCCTGGTCAGACACAGATACGCAGTATTTT. The chain couples TRBV30 to TRBJ2-3; no clear D. The CDR3 spans 15 residues. Trimming took off 6 bases at V and 2 bases at J, with 18 bases between the two ends. The germline V gene encodes CDR1 GTSNPN and CDR2 SVGIG (reference sequence).

This clonotype was detected once. The chain couples TRBV6-1 to TRBJ2-7; perhaps TRBD1 as D (6 bases). Germline V CDR1 and CDR2: MNHNS, SASEGT. V was trimmed by 6 bases and J by 2 bases, leaving 26 bases between them. This CDR3 has 18 residues. The DNA of the CDR3 is TGTGCCAGCAGAGACAGATCGGCGGGTACAGGGACACCCTACGAGCAGTACTTC. Translation: CASRDRSAGTGTPYEQYF.

The chain employs TRBV28 and TRBJ1-5, with D perhaps matching TRBD1 (6 bases). This CDR3 is built from 15 residues. Germline V CDR1 and CDR2: MDHEN, SYDVKM. Trimming took 2 bases from V and 5 from J, leaving 13 bases between them. The CDR3 DNA sequence: TGTGCCAGCAGTTTAGGGGGGGCTCCGCATCAGCCCCAGCATTTT. It translates to CASSLGGAPHQPQHF.

The rearrangement uses TRBV6-6 and TRBJ2-1; D is possibly TRBD1 or TRBD2 (6 bases each). V was cut by 2 bases and J by 3 bases, with 11 bases left in between. Germline V gene sequence: CDR1 MNHNY, CDR2 SVGAGI (reference sequence). This CDR3 spans 15 amino acids. The CDR3 sequence: CASSYGGLDYNEQFF. CDR3 nucleotide sequence: TGTGCCAGCAGTTACGGGGGGCTCGACTACAATGAGCAGTTCTTC.

The rearrangement joins TRBV20-1 to TRBJ2-3; 9 nucleotides match TRBD1. The V and J ends lost 2 bases and 3 bases, in that order; junction bases with no gene match: 9. This CDR3 has 16 residues. CDR1 and CDR2 from the germline V gene are DFQATT and SNEGSKA (reference sequence). CDR3 amino acids: CSARRIGTGSTDTQYF. CDR3 coding DNA: TGCAGTGCTAGAAGGATCGGGACAGGGAGTACAGATACGCAGTATTTT.

The chain carries TRBV7-2 and TRBJ2-4, with TRBD1 matching over 8 bases. CDR1 is SGHTA, CDR2 FQGNSA, per germline. V lost 5 bases and J lost 4; bases outside the gene matches: 4. The length of the CDR3 is 14 residues. CDR3 sequence: CASSIWTGKNIQYF. The CDR3 DNA sequence: TGTGCCAGCAGCATTTGGACAGGGAAAAACATTCAGTACTTC.

The chain recombines TRBV2 with TRBJ1-1; D remains unclear. Trimming stripped 9 bases from V and 1 base from J, with 9 bases between. The germline V gene encodes CDR1 SNHLY and CDR2 FYNNEI. CDR3 length: 12 amino acids. The CDR3 is CASDEGNTEAFF. For the CDR3, the DNA is TGTGCCAGTGACGAGGGGAACACTGAAGCTTTCTTT.

V and J are TRBV6-6 and TRBJ2-3; D gene ambiguous. The V end lost 9 bases, the J end lost 2 bases, and 15 bases lay between the germline ends. Germline V CDR1 and CDR2: MNHNY, SVGAGI (reference sequence). CDR3 length equals 14 residues. The CDR3 nucleotides read TGTGCCAGTGGGTATCGGAGAAACACAGATACGCAGTATTTT. Amino acid sequence: CASGYRRNTDTQYF.

This clonotype occurred once. V gene TRBV12-3 or TRBV12-4 combines with J gene TRBJ1-2, with D tentatively TRBD1 (5 bases). The CDR3 is made up of 15 amino acids. Trimming left V 6 bases short and J 7 bases short, with 21 bases between. As DNA, the CDR3 is TGTGCCAGCAGCAGTACGGGGCTCAAAAAGGGTGGCTACACCTTC. This codes for CASSSTGLKKGGYTF.

The chain employs TRBV6-1 and TRBJ2-2; D possibly uses TRBD1 or TRBD2 (5 bases each). Germline lookup yields CDR1 MNHNS and CDR2 SASEGT. V lost 11 bases, J lost 4 bases, and 14 bases lay in between. This CDR3 is built from 13 residues. The CDR3 spells CAVRDGITGELFF. The CDR3 nucleotides are TGTGCCGTCCGGGACGGGATCACCGGGGAGCTGTTTTTT.

The rearrangement uses TRBV29-1 and TRBJ1-1, with D perhaps matching TRBD1 (5 bases). The CDR3 is 11 amino acids. Germline assignment: CDR1 SQVTM and CDR2 ANQGSEA. Between the trimmed V and J ends, which lost 5 bases and 4 bases, there was a span of 8 bases. CDR3 sequence (DNA): TGCAGCGTTCGCGGGGGCACTGAAGCTTTCTTT. Translating gives CSVRGGTEAFF.

The chain couples TRBV5-1 to TRBJ2-7; TRBD1 matches 9 bases. Germline V gives CDR1 SGHRS, CDR2 YFSETQ. The CDR3 is 14 residues long. Losses at the gene ends were 3 bases for V and 3 bases for J; bases not matched to a gene: 4. In nucleotides, the CDR3 is TGCGCCAGCAGCTGGGGACAGGGAATCTACGAGCAGTACTTC. Translation gives CASSWGQGIYEQYF.

The V gene is TRBV29-1, the J gene TRBJ2-2; D is undetermined. The germline V and J ends were trimmed by 4 bases and 0 bases, with 9 bases remaining between them. The CDR3 extends over 14 amino acids. CDR1 SQVTM and CDR2 ANQGSEA come from the germline V gene. In nucleotides, the CDR3 is TGCAGCGTTGGACGTGAAACGAACACCGGGGAGCTGTTTTTT. Translating it yields CSVGRETNTGELFF.

This chain connects TRBV6-5 to TRBJ2-3; perhaps D is TRBD1 or TRBD2 (5 bases each). The CDR3 has 15 amino acids. Germline V gene sequence: CDR1 MNHEY, CDR2 SVGAGI. The germline V and J ends were trimmed by 6 bases and 3 bases, with 16 bases remaining between them. The CDR3 DNA is TGTGCCAGCAGGCCTCCGGGACCTTTAACAGATACGCAGTATTTT. The encoded protein is CASRPPGPLTDTQYF.

CDR3 in DNA: TGTGCCAGCTCACCGTGGGGTATGAGCTACGAGCAGTACTTC. It codes for CASSPWGMSYEQYF. The gene calls are TRBV18 and TRBJ2-7; D uncertain. V was cut by 3 bases and J by 3 bases, with 12 bases left in between. From germline, CDR1 is KGHSH and CDR2 LQKENI. The length of the CDR3 is 14 residues.

This clonotype has a handful of counts. CDR3 sequence (DNA): TGTGCCAGCAGCTTAAGCGGGCCTAACACCGGGGAGCTGTTTTTT. The encoded protein is CASSLSGPNTGELFF. The J gene is TRBJ2-2, the V gene TRBV7-2, with TRBD2 as a possible D gene (6 bases). V lost 2 bases to trimming and J lost 2 bases, with 9 bases between them. CDR3 length: 15 residues. The germline gives CDR1 SGHTA, CDR2 FQGNSA.

The chain has TRBV5-4 and TRBJ2-5; 7 bases are a match to TRBD2. J lost 2 bases, V lost 3 bases, and 7 bases had no gene match. Per the germline V gene, CDR1 is SGHNT and CDR2 is YYREEE (reference sequence). The CDR3 loop spans 15 amino acids. The CDR3 loop reads CASSWNPGGQETQYF. The CDR3 bases are TGTGCCAGCAGCTGGAACCCGGGGGGTCAAGAGACCCAGTACTTC.

This clonotype was picked up one time. The chain is built from TRBV7-8 and TRBJ2-5, with D possibly TRBD2 on 5 matching bases. Trimming left V 4 bases short and J 5 bases short, with 11 bases between. The CDR3 totals 13 residues. The germline CDR1 and CDR2 sequences are SGHVS and FQNEAQ. CDR3 sequence reads: CASSWGARETQYF. The CDR3 bases are TGTGCCAGCAGCTGGGGAGCACGGGAGACCCAGTACTTC.

The rearrangement joins TRBV7-2 to TRBJ1-1; D uncertain. Germline V gives CDR1 SGHTA, CDR2 FQGNSA. With 1 base removed from V and 4 bases from J, the gap between germline ends came to 10 bases. The CDR3 is made up of 14 amino acids. CDR3 amino acids: CASSLVQSSTEAFF. The CDR3 DNA reads TGTGCCAGCAGCTTAGTACAGTCTAGCACTGAAGCTTTCTTT.

J is TRBJ2-7 and V is TRBV29-1; 8 positions agree with TRBD2. The germline V gene has CDR1 SQVTM and CDR2 ANQGSEA. The CDR3 totals 14 residues. The J segment lost 3 bases and the V segment lost 4 bases, leaving 8 bases of the junction unmatched. Written as DNA, the CDR3 is TGCAGCGTTGCGGGGGGGGCTCGAGTCTACGAGCAGTACTTC. Protein: CSVAGGARVYEQYF.